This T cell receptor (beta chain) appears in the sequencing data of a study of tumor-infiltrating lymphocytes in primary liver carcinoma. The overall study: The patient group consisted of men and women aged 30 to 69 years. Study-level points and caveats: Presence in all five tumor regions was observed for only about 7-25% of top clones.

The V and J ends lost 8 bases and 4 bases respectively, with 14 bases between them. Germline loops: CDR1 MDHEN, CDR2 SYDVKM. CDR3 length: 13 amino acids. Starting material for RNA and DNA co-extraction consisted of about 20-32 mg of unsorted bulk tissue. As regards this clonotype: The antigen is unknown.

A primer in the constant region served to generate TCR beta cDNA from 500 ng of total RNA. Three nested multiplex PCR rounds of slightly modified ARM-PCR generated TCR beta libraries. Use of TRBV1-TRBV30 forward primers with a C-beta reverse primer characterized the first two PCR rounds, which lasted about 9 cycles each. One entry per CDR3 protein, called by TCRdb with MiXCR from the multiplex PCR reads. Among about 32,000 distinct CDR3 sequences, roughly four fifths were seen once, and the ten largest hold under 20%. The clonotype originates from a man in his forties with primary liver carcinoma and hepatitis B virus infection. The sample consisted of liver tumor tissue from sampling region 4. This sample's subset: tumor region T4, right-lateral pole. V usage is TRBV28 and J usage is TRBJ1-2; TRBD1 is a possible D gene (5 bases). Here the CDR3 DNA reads TGTGCCAGCGGTGTCCGGGGCGGCTATGGCTACACCTTC. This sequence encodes CASGVRGGYGYTF.